This entry concerns a single T cell receptor (beta chain). These data are taken from a study of blood T cell repertoires in COVID-19. Study summary: From T cells, B-cell-depleted T cells, or PBMCs came the material, which was cDNA or gDNA.

Generated by immunoSEQ multiplex PCR, the TCRdb table keeps only in-frame clones and is missing some. The sample shows about 210,000 clones, roughly nine tenths of them seen only once. The sequence derives from a man in his 70s with acute or convalescent COVID-19. Sequences were obtained from peripheral blood.

CDR3 sequence (DNA): TGCAGCGTTGTCCAACCGAGTCGAGAGACCCAGTACTTC. Encoded protein: CSVVQPSRETQYF. The V and J genes are TRBV29-1 and TRBJ2-5; no reliable D call. The CDR3 is 13 residues long. The germline V gene has CDR1 SQVTM and CDR2 ANQGSEA. The germline V and J ends were trimmed by 4 bases and 4 bases, with 13 bases remaining between them.